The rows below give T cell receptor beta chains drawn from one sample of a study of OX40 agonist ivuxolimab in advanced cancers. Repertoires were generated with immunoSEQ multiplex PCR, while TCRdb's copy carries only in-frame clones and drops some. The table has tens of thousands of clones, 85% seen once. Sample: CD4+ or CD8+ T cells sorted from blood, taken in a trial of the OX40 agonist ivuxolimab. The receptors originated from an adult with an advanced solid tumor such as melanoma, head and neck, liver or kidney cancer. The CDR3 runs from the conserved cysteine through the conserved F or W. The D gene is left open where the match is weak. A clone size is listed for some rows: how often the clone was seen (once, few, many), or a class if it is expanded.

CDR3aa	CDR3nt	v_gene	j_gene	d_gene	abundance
CASSLGVASGQETQYF	TGCGCCAGCAGCTTGGGGGTGGCCAGCGGACAAGAGACCCAGTACTTC	TRBV5-1	TRBJ2-5	.	.
CASSSYTRRAGGYTF	TGTGCCAGCAGCTCATACACCCGACGGGCAGGTGGCTACACCTTC	TRBV7-8	TRBJ1-2	.	.
CASSSDRRAEKLFF	TGTGCCAGCAGTTCAGACAGGCGGGCCGAAAAACTGTTTTTT	TRBV28	TRBJ1-4	.	.
CAWRGGWDEQYF	TGTGCCTGGAGGGGAGGGTGGGACGAGCAGTACTTC	TRBV30	TRBJ2-7	TRBD2	.
CSVEGTGANEKLFF	TGCAGCGTAGAAGGGACAGGGGCTAATGAAAAACTGTTTTTT	TRBV29-1	TRBJ1-4	TRBD1	.
CASSQRNTIYF	TGTGCCAGCAGTCAACGAAACACCATATATTTT	TRBV6-1	TRBJ1-3	.	.
CASTGLANSPLHF	TGTGCCAGCACAGGGTTAGCGAATTCACCCCTCCACTTT	TRBV2	TRBJ1-6	.	.
CASSRMRAGNEQFF	TGTGCCAGCAGCCGGATGAGGGCCGGCAATGAGCAGTTCTTC	TRBV7-2	TRBJ2-1	.	few
CSVVFETQYF	TGCAGTGTGGTCTTTGAGACCCAGTACTTC	TRBV20-1	TRBJ2-5	.	.
CASSLLPGGVSYNSPLHF	TGTGCCAGCAGTTTACTTCCAGGGGGCGTTAGCTATAATTCACCCCTCCACTTT	TRBV27	TRBJ1-6	TRBD1	.
CASSETVPKNIQYF	TGTGCCAGCAGCGAGACAGTTCCCAAAAACATTCAGTACTTC	TRBV5-6	TRBJ2-4	.	.
CASSRGTSGGETQYF	TGCGCCAGCAGCAGAGGGACTAGCGGGGGAGAGACCCAGTACTTC	TRBV4-1	TRBJ2-5	TRBD2	.
CASKRASGGTDTQYF	TGTGCCAGCAAGCGTGCTAGCGGGGGCACAGATACGCAGTATTTT	TRBV2	TRBJ2-3	TRBD2	.
CASSYSTGGHGEQYF	TGTGCCAGCAGTTACTCCACAGGGGGCCACGGCGAGCAGTACTTC	TRBV6-5	TRBJ2-7	TRBD1	.
CASSPGLANFPKNIQYF	TGTGCCAGTAGTCCTGGACTAGCCAACTTCCCCAAAAACATTCAGTACTTC	TRBV19	TRBJ2-4	TRBD2	.
CASSLASGDYNEQFF	TGCGCCAGCAGCTTGGCTAGCGGGGACTACAATGAGCAGTTCTTC	TRBV5-1	TRBJ2-1	TRBD2	.
CASIRDPSTDTQYF	TGCGCCAGCATTCGGGATCCGAGCACAGATACGCAGTATTTT	TRBV5-1	TRBJ2-3	.	.
CASTYSGGVGNEQFF	TGTGCCAGCACCTATAGCGGGGGAGTAGGGAATGAGCAGTTCTTC	TRBV7-2	TRBJ2-1	TRBD2	.
CASSLDRYQETQYF	TGTGCCAGCAGCTTGGACAGGTACCAAGAGACCCAGTACTTC	TRBV5-4	TRBJ2-5	.	.
CASRQGATNYGYTF	TGCGCCAGCAGACAGGGGGCCACCAACTATGGCTACACCTTC	TRBV10-2	TRBJ1-2	TRBD1	.
CASSPGPGGLGTEAFF	TGTGCCAGCAGCCCTGGTCCAGGGGGATTGGGCACTGAAGCTTTCTTT	TRBV7-9	TRBJ1-1	TRBD1	.
CASSDPRGEAFF	TGTGCCAGTAGTGACCCCCGGGGAGAAGCTTTCTTT	TRBV19	TRBJ1-1	.	.